This TCR beta chain was captured by sequencing in a study of shared clonotypes between healthy human individuals. Turning to the study itself: Donors consisted of two women and a few men between 18 and 49.

The deep-level immunoSEQ assay was used. Per the authors' pipeline: Filtering differed, since immunoSEQ gave only junction sequences and no quality scores. Only in-frame clones appear in the TCRdb table, and some are missing; sequencing was by immunoSEQ multiplex PCR. V and J calls and clone size are those listed in that table; D and trimming were worked out from the DNA. The sample lists around 990,000 clones, 77% occurring once. Study-level results: Incomplete sequencing of sorted subsets was indicated by rarefaction despite large depth.

Notes on this clone: Its antigen is undetermined.

The CDR3 covers 13 residues. Trimming removed 4 bases from V and 13 bases from J, with 14 bases in between. The germline V gene has CDR1 MRHNA and CDR2 SNTAGT. This rearrangement joins TRBV6-4 to TRBJ2-6, with D hard to call. Sequencing was done on a sample of memory CD4+ T cells from PBMCs. Described subset: CD45RA-negative fraction. This sequence was found in a man aged 18 to 30 in good health. Some clones in this sample may be carry-over from other donors' samples. CDR3 sequence reads: CASSVPDSWVLTF. The CDR3 DNA sequence: TGTGCCAGCAGTGTCCCAGATTCCTGGGTCCTGACTTTC.